These T cell receptor beta chains were read from a single sample in a study of cytomegalovirus exposure and HLA in healthy donors. Clones were sequenced by immunoSEQ multiplex PCR, and TCRdb holds only the in-frame ones, with some missing. The top ten clones hold more than 2% of a sample with about 67,000 clones, 65% to 70% of them seen once. The sequenced sample consisted of PBMCs. All receptors come from a young woman in good health and CMV-seronegative. CDR3s include the opening cysteine and the closing phenylalanine or tryptophan. Fields, in order: J gene, V gene, clone size, D gene, CDR3 protein, CDR3 DNA. D genes are given only for firm matches. Clone size is given for some rows only: seen once, a few or many times, or a class if the clone is expanded.

TRBJ2-1 | TRBV5-1 | NA | NA | CASSLGGREYEQFF | TGTGCCAGCAGCTTGGGGGGCCGGGAGTATGAGCAGTTCTTC
TRBJ1-3 | TRBV10-1 | NA | NA | CASSEGAANSGNTIYF | TGCGCCAGCTCCGAAGGGGCAGCGAACTCTGGAAACACCATATATTTT
TRBJ1-6 | TRBV28 | NA | NA | CASSQRQAWDSPLHF | TGTGCCAGCAGCCAGAGACAGGCTTGGGATTCACCCCTCCACTTT
TRBJ1-1 | TRBV5-1 | NA | TRBD1 | CASSHTGQGDTEAFF | TGCGCCAGCAGCCACACTGGACAGGGAGACACTGAAGCTTTCTTT
TRBJ1-1 | TRBV5-6 | NA | NA | CASNPWAMSTEAFF | TGTGCCAGCAACCCTTGGGCCATGAGCACTGAAGCTTTCTTT
TRBJ2-3 | TRBV28 | NA | TRBD2 | CASRSGGDSSTDTQYF | TGTGCCAGCAGGAGCGGGGGGGATTCTAGCACAGATACGCAGTATTTT
TRBJ2-2 | TRBV5-4 | NA | TRBD1 | CASSRAPGQGNTGELFF | TGTGCCAGCAGCAGGGCTCCGGGACAGGGTAACACCGGGGAGCTGTTTTTT
TRBJ1-1 | TRBV27 | NA | NA | CASSLTGFSTEAFF | TGTGCCAGCAGCTTGACAGGATTTTCCACTGAAGCTTTCTTT
TRBJ1-6 | TRBV11-3 | NA | NA | CASSLVAGNVYSPLHF | TGTGCCAGCAGCTTAGTGGCAGGGAATGTTTATTCACCCCTCCACTTT
TRBJ2-3 | TRBV6-4 | NA | TRBD2 | CASRGTSGTDTQYF | TGTGCCAGCAGGGGGACTAGCGGCACAGATACGCAGTATTTT
TRBJ1-6 | TRBV11-2 | NA | NA | CASSSPLLPLHF | TGTGCCAGCAGCTCCCCCCTATTACCCCTCCACTTT
TRBJ2-1 | TRBV6-1 | NA | TRBD2 | CASRVGGASTNEQFF | TGTGCCAGCAGGGTCGGGGGGGCCAGTACCAATGAGCAGTTCTTC
TRBJ1-1 | TRBV10-3 | NA | NA | CATLLGTTNTEAFF | TGTGCCACCCTACTCGGGACAACGAACACTGAAGCTTTCTTT
TRBJ2-5 | TRBV28 | NA | TRBD1 | CASSFPGTGSPQETQYF | TGTGCCAGCAGTTTCCCCGGGACAGGCTCCCCCCAAGAGACCCAGTACTTC
TRBJ2-3 | TRBV19 | NA | TRBD1 | CASTQTGTGESDTQYF | TGTGCCAGTACTCAAACCGGGACAGGGGAATCAGATACGCAGTATTTT
TRBJ2-5 | TRBV10-3 | NA | NA | CAIRQGGETQYF | TGTGCCATCAGGCAGGGGGGAGAGACCCAGTACTTC
TRBJ2-5 | TRBV25-1 | few | TRBD2 | CASSAGTSGSLQYF | TGTGCCAGCAGTGCCGGGACTAGCGGGAGCCTCCAGTACTTC
TRBJ2-4 | TRBV6-6 | NA | NA | CASSYGQGGNIQYF | TGTGCCAGCAGTTACGGCCAGGGAGGTAACATTCAGTACTTC
TRBJ2-7 | TRBV10-1 | once | TRBD1 | CASTQSRQGATYEQYF | TGCGCCAGCACCCAATCGAGACAGGGCGCCACCTACGAGCAGTACTTC